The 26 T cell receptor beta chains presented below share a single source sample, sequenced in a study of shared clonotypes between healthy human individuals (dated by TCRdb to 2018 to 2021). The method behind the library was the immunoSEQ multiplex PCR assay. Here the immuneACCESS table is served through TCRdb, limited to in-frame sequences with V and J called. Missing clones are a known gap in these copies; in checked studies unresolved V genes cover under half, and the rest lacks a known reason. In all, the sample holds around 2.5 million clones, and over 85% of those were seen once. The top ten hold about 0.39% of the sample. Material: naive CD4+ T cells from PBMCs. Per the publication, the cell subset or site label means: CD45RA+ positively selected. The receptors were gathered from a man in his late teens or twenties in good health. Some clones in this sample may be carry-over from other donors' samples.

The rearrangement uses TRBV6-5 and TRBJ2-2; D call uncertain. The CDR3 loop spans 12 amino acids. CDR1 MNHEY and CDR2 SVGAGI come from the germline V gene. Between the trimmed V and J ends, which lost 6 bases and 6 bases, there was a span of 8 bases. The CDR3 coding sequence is TGTGCCAGCAGGAAGAATTCCGGGGAGCTGTTTTTT. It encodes CASRKNSGELFF.

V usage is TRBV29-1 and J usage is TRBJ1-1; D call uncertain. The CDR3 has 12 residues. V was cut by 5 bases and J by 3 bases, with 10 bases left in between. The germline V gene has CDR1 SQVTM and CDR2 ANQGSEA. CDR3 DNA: TGCAGCGTTACATTGTCAGACACTGAAGCTTTCTTT. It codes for CSVTLSDTEAFF.

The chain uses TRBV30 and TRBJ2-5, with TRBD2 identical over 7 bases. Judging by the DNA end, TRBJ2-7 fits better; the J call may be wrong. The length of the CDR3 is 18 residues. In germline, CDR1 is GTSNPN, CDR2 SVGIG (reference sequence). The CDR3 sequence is CAWSVFLAATIPSYEQYF. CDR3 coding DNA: TGTGCCTGGAGTGTATTCCTAGCGGCAACGATTCCTTCCTACGAGCAGTACTTC.

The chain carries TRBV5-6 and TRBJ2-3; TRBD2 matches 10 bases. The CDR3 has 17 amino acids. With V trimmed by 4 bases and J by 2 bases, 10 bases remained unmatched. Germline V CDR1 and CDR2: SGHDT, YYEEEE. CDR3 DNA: TGTGCCAGCAGCCCGGTGGGGCTAGCGGGGGACACAGATACGCAGTATTTT. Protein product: CASSPVGLAGDTDTQYF.

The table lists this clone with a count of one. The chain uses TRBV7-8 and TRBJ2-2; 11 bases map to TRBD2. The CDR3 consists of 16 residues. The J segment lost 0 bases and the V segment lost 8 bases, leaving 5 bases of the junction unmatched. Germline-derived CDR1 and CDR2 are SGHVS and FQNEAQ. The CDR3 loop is CASLRLAGTNTGELFF. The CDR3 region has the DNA TGTGCCAGCTTAAGACTAGCGGGGACGAACACCGGGGAGCTGTTTTTT.

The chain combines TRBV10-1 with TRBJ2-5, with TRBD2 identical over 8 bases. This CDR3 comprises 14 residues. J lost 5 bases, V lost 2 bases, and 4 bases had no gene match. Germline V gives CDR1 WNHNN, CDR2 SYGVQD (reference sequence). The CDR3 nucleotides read TGCGCCAGCAGTGAGAGCGGGAGTCGGGAGACCCAGTACTTC. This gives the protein CASSESGSRETQYF.

The CDR3 region has the DNA TGCGCCAGCAGCTTGGAACCAGGGGGTAACTATGGCTACACCTTC. This gives the protein CASSLEPGGNYGYTF. The chain combines TRBV5-1 with TRBJ1-2, with TRBD1 matching 7 bases. Unmatched junction bases numbered 3, after V lost 0 bases and J lost 1 base. The germline V gene encodes CDR1 SGHRS and CDR2 YFSETQ. The CDR3 is 15 residues long.

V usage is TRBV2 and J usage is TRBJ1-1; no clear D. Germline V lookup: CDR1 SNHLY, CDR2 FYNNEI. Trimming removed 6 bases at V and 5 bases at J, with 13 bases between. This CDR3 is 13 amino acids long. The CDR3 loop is CASSLGSGTEAFF. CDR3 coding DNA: TGTGCCAGCAGCCTTGGGTCGGGAACTGAAGCTTTCTTT.

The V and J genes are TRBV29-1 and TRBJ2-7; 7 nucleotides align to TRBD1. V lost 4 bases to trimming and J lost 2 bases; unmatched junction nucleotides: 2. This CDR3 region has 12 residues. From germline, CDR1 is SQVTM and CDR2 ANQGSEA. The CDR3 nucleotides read TGCAGCGTTGTCGGGACAGCCTACGAGCAGTACTTC. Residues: CSVVGTAYEQYF.

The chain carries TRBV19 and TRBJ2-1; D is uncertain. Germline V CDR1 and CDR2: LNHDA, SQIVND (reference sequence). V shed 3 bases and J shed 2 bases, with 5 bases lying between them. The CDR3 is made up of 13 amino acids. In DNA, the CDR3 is TGTGCCAGTAGTATGGATCCCTACAATGAGCAGTTCTTC. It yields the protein CASSMDPYNEQFF.

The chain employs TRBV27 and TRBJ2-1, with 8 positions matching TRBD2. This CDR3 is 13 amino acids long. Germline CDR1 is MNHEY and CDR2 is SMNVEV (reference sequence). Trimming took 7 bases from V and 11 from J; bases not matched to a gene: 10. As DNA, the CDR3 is TGTGCCAGCACCATCCGGCGGGGGGAAAAGCAGTTCTTC. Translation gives CASTIRRGEKQFF.

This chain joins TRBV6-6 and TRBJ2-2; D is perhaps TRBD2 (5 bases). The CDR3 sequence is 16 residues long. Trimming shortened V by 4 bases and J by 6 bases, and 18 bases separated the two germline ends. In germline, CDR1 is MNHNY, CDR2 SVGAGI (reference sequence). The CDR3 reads CASSSPLGRVAGELFF. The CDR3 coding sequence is TGTGCCAGCAGTTCCCCCCTCGGGCGGGTAGCCGGGGAGCTGTTTTTT.

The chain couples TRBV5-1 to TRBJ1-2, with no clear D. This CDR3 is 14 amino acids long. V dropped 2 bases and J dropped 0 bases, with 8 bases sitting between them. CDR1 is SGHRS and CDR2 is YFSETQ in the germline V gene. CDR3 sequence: CASSLETPNYGYTF. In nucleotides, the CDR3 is TGCGCCAGCAGCTTAGAGACCCCTAACTATGGCTACACCTTC.

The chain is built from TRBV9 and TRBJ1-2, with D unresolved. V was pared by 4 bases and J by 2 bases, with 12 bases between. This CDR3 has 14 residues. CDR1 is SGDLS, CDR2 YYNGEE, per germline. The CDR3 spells CASSPVSGNYGYTF. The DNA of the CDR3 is TGTGCCAGCAGCCCTGTATCGGGAAACTATGGCTACACCTTC. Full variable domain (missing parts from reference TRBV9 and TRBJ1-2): DSGVTQTPKHLITATGQRVTLRCSPRSGDLSVYWYQQSLDQGLQFLIQYYNGEERAKGNILERFSAQQFPDLHSELNLSSLELGDSALYFCASSPVSGNYGYTFGSGTRLTVV.

For the CDR3, the DNA is TGTGCCAGCTCCGAAATGTCAGCCCTGTCCCCTCAGCCCCAGCATTTT. This gives the protein CASSEMSALSPQPQHF. V and J are TRBV18 and TRBJ1-5; D not resolved. Trimming took 6 bases from V and 6 from J, leaving 21 bases between them. The CDR3 extends over 16 amino acids. Germline V gene data show CDR1 as KGHSH and CDR2 as LQKENI.

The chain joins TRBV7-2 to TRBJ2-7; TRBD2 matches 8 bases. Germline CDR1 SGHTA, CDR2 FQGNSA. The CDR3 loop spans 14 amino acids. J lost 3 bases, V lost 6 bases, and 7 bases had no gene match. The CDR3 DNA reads TGTGCCAGCAGTCAACGGAGCGGGAGCTACGAGCAGTACTTC. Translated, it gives CASSQRSGSYEQYF.

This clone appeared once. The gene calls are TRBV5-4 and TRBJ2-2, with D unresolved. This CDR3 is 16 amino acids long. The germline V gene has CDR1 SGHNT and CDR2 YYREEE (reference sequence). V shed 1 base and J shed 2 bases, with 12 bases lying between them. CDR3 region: CASSLRTGENTGELFF. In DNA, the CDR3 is TGTGCCAGCAGCTTGCGAACGGGTGAAAACACCGGGGAGCTGTTTTTT.

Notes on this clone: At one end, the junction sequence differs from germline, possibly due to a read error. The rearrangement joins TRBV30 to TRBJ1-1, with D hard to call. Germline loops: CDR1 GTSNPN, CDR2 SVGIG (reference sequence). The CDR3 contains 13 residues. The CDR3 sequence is CAWKSQVNTGAFF. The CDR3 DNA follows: TGTGCCTGGAAGAGTCAGGTGAACACTGGAGCTTTCTTT.

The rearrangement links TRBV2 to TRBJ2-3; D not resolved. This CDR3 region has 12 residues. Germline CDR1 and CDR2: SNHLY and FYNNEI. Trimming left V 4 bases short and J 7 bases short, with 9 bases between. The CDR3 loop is CASSVAENTQYF. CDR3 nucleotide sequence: TGTGCCAGCAGTGTTGCCGAAAATACGCAGTATTTT.

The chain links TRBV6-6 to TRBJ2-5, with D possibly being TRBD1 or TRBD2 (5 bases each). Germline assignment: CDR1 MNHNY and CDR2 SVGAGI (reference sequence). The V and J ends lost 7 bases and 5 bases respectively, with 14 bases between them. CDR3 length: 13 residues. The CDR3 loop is CASTPRGGETQYF. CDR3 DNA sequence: TGTGCCAGCACCCCTCGGGGCGGTGAGACCCAGTACTTC.

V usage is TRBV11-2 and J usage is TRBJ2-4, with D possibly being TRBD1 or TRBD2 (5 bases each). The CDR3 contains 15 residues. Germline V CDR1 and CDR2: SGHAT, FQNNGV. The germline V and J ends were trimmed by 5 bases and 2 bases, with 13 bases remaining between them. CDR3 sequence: CASSPRDGTKNIQYF. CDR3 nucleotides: TGTGCCAGCAGCCCAAGGGACGGAACCAAAAACATTCAGTACTTC.

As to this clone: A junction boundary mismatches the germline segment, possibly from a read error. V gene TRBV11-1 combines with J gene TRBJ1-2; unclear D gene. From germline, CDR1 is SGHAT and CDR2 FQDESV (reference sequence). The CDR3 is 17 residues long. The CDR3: CASSPYSWEKDAYSYTF. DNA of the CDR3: TGTGCCAGCAGCCCGTACTCGTGGGAAAAGGACGCCTATAGCTACACCTTC.

Here the CDR3 reads CASSPRTGATRQYF. The CDR3 coding sequence is TGTGCCAGCAGCCCGCGGACAGGGGCGACGAGGCAGTATTTT. The chain is built from TRBV7-9 and TRBJ2-3; 9 bases agree with TRBD1. The J segment lost 11 bases and the V segment lost 5 bases, leaving 11 bases of the junction unmatched. CDR3 length: 14 amino acids. Germline CDR1 SEHNR, CDR2 FQNEAQ (reference sequence).

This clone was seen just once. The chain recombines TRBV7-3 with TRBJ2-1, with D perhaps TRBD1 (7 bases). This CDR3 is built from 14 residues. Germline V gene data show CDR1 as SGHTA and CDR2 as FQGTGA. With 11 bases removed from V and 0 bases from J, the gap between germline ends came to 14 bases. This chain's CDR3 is CASRRGPSYNEQFF. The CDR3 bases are TGTGCCTCTCGGAGGGGGCCCTCCTACAATGAGCAGTTCTTC.

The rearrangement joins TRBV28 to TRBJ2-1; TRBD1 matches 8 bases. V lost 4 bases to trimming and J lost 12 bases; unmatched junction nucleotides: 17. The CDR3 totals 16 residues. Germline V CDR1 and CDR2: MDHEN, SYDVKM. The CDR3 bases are TGTGCCAGCAGTTCTACCGGACAGGGAACCTTGAAGGGGCAGTTCTTC. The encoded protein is CASSSTGQGTLKGQFF.

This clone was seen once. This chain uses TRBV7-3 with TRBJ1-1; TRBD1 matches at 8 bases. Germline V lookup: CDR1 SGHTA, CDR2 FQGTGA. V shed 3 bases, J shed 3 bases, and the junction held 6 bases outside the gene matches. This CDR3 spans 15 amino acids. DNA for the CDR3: TGTGCCAGCAGCTTCCGACAGGGGAGAGACACTGAAGCTTTCTTT. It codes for CASSFRQGRDTEAFF.